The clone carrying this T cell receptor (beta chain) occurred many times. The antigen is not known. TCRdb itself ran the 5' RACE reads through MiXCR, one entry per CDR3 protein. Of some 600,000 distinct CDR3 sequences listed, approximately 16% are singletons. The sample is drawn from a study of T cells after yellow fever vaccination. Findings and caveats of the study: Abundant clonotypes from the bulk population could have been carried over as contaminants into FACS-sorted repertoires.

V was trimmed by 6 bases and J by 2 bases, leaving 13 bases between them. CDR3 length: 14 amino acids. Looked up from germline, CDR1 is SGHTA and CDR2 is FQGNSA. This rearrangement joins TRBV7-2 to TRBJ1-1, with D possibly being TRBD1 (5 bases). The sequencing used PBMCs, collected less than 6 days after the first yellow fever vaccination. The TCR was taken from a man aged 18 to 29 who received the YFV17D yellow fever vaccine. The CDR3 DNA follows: TGTGCCAGCAGAACCAGGGTTTCAAACACTGAAGCTTTCTTT. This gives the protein CASRTRVSNTEAFF.